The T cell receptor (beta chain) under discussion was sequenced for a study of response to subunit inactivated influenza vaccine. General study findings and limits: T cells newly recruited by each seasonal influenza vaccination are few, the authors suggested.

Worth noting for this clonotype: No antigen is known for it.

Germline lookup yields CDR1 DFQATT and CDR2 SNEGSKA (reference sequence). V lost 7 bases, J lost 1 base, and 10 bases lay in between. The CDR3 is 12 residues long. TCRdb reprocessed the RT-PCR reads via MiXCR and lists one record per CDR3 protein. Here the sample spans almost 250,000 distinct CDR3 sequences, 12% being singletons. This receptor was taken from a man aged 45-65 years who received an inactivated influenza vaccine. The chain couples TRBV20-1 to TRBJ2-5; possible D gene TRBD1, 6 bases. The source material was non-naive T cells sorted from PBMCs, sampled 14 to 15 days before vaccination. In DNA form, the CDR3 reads TGCAGTGGAGGCAGGGGCCAAGAGACCCAGTACTTC. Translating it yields CSGGRGQETQYF.